Below are 22 T cell receptor beta chains sequenced from a single sample in a study of patients and donors after allogeneic stem cell transplantation. Each CDR3 protein is one row after TCRdb ran MiXCR on the RT-PCR reads. Of about 960,000 distinct CDR3 sequences listed, 15% to 20% are singletons. The sequencing sample was made of blood, either unsorted or a sorted T cell fraction (not recorded which). Every receptor here comes from a human donor who was either an allogeneic HSCT recipient or a stem cell or donor lymphocyte infusion donor (not recorded which). It is not recorded whose cells these are; they may come from a transplant donor.

In its sample, this clonotype was seen a few times. This chain joins TRBV7-6 and TRBJ2-3; TRBD2 matches 12 bases. In germline, CDR1 is SGHVS, CDR2 FNYEAQ. V lost 0 bases, J lost 2 bases, and 9 bases stayed unmatched. The CDR3 has 19 amino acids. CDR3 sequence (DNA): TGTGCCAGCAGCTTAGCGGCCCGACTAGCGGGGGAACTCACAGATACGCAGTATTTT. Residues: CASSLAARLAGELTDTQYF.

The rearrangement links TRBV5-6 to TRBJ2-4; maybe TRBD2 (6 bases). Trimming removed 3 bases at V and 0 bases at J, with 19 bases between. This CDR3 has 18 amino acids. Germline CDR1 SGHDT, CDR2 YYEEEE. The CDR3 DNA sequence: TGTGCCAGCAGCTCACCTCGCGGGGTTCCCCTAGCCAAAAACATTCAGTACTTC. Translation gives CASSSPRGVPLAKNIQYF.

This clonotype was counted only a few times. The chain recombines TRBV11-2 with TRBJ2-4; 7 bases fit TRBD1. Germline loops: CDR1 SGHAT, CDR2 FQNNGV. The trim removed 5 bases at V and 5 bases at J, leaving 9 bases unmatched. This CDR3 is 15 amino acids long. CDR3 DNA sequence: TGTGCCAGCAGCGCATCGGGACAGCCCCAAAACATTCAGTACTTC. Encoded protein: CASSASGQPQNIQYF.

This clonotype has just a few counts. This rearrangement joins TRBV5-1 to TRBJ2-1; 9 positions agree with TRBD2. Losses at the gene ends were 1 base for V and 9 bases for J; bases not matched to a gene: 11. Germline V gives CDR1 SGHRS, CDR2 YFSETQ. The CDR3 consists of 16 residues. The CDR3 loop is CASSLNRAGGLGEQFF. The CDR3 DNA sequence: TGCGCCAGCAGCTTGAATAGGGCGGGAGGGCTCGGTGAGCAGTTCTTC.

In its sample, this clonotype was seen a few times. The chain employs TRBV30 and TRBJ2-1, with 10 bases matching TRBD2. Germline loops: CDR1 GTSNPN, CDR2 SVGIG (reference sequence). The CDR3 loop spans 14 amino acids. The junction had 3 bases not matched to a gene; V was cut back by 0 bases and J by 7 bases. The DNA for the CDR3 is TGTGCCTGGAGTGTGGCTAGCGGGAGTAATGAGCAGTTCTTC. Protein: CAWSVASGSNEQFF. Full variable domain (remainder filled in from reference TRBV30 and TRBJ2-1): SQTIHQWPATLVQPVGSPLSLECTVEGTSNPNLYWYRQAAGRGLQLLFYSVGIGQISSEVPQNLSASRPQDRQFILSSKKLLLSDSGFYLCAWSVASGSNEQFFGPGTRLTVL.

V usage is TRBV27 and J usage is TRBJ2-1; unclear D gene. Trimming shortened V by 8 bases and J by 0 bases, and 14 bases separated the two germline ends. Germline V gene sequence: CDR1 MNHEY, CDR2 SMNVEV (reference sequence). CDR3 length: 15 amino acids. CDR3 sequence: CASQTERSSYNEQFF. CDR3 DNA: TGTGCCAGCCAGACGGAGCGTTCCTCCTACAATGAGCAGTTCTTC.

This clonotype was found a few times. The chain employs TRBV20-1 and TRBJ2-5, with a tentative D call TRBD1 (6 bases). Trimming removed 5 bases at V and 5 bases at J, with 15 bases between. The CDR3 extends over 13 amino acids. Germline V gene sequence: CDR1 DFQATT, CDR2 SNEGSKA (reference sequence). CDR3 sequence: CSAGIQGWETQYF. In DNA, the CDR3 is TGCAGTGCTGGGATACAGGGTTGGGAGACCCAGTACTTC.

This clonotype has ten or more counts. The V and J genes are TRBV27 and TRBJ1-1; D is uncertain. The CDR3 runs 13 residues. The V gene's germline CDR1 is MNHEY and CDR2 SMNVEV (reference sequence). The V end was cut by 6 bases, the J end by 5 bases, with 13 bases between. This CDR3 is CASSLADGTEAFF. Written as DNA, the CDR3 is TGTGCCAGCAGCCTGGCCGATGGGACTGAAGCTTTCTTT.

The rearrangement links TRBV24-1 to TRBJ2-2; unclear D gene. The germline gives CDR1 KGHDR, CDR2 SFDVKD. There are 14 residues in the CDR3. Trimming left V 1 base short and J 5 bases short, with 7 bases between. The CDR3 nucleotides read TGTGCCACCAGTGATTTTAGGGTTACCGGGGAGCTGTTTTTT. It translates to CATSDFRVTGELFF.

The rearrangement uses TRBV30 and TRBJ1-4, with 7 bases identical to TRBD1. Per the germline V gene, CDR1 is GTSNPN and CDR2 is SVGIG (reference sequence). Unmatched junction bases numbered 3, after V lost 0 bases and J lost 8 bases. The CDR3 loop spans 13 amino acids. The CDR3 nucleotides are TGTGCCTGGAGTGTTCTACAGGGGGAAAAACTGTTTTTT. It codes for CAWSVLQGEKLFF.

This clonotype turned up a few times. The chain recombines TRBV20-1 with TRBJ2-7; tentatively, D is TRBD1 (6 bases). The CDR3 sequence is 12 residues long. Germline CDR1 DFQATT, CDR2 SNEGSKA (reference sequence). V lost 0 bases and J 5 bases, leaving 8 bases between the germline ends. The CDR3 spells CSAREPGDEQYF. Here the CDR3 DNA reads TGCAGTGCTAGAGAGCCAGGGGACGAGCAGTACTTC.

V is TRBV29-1 and J is TRBJ2-2; D gene ambiguous. Between the trimmed V and J ends, which lost 7 bases and 0 bases, there was a span of 12 bases. The germline gives CDR1 SQVTM, CDR2 ANQGSEA. The CDR3 has 14 amino acids. The CDR3 reads CSATPASNTGELFF. CDR3 DNA sequence: TGCAGCGCCACCCCGGCGTCGAACACCGGGGAGCTGTTTTTT.

There are a few counts of this clonotype. CDR3 sequence: CASSPDAGTTYEQYF. CDR3 DNA sequence: TGTGCCAGCAGCCCGGACGCGGGAACAACCTACGAGCAGTACTTC. The V gene is TRBV7-7, the J gene TRBJ2-7; a possible D gene is TRBD2 (6 bases). This CDR3 is 15 amino acids long. The V end was cut by 5 bases, the J end by 2 bases, with 16 bases between. From germline, CDR1 is SSHAT and CDR2 FNYEAQ (reference sequence).

V gene TRBV27 combines with J gene TRBJ2-5, with D perhaps being TRBD1 or TRBD2 (6 bases each). The V and J ends lost 4 bases and 1 base respectively, with 10 bases between them. This CDR3 is 14 amino acids long. Germline V lookup: CDR1 MNHEY, CDR2 SMNVEV (reference sequence). This chain's CDR3 is CASSSGGLQETQYF. CDR3 nucleotides: TGTGCCAGCAGTTCTGGGGGGCTCCAAGAGACCCAGTACTTC.

The CDR3 sequence: CASSDPSGSLNTEAFF. The CDR3 bases are TGTGCCAGCAGTGATCCTTCGGGCAGTTTGAACACTGAAGCTTTCTTT. The chain uses TRBV25-1 and TRBJ1-1, with D unclear. Germline CDR1 reads MGHDK; CDR2 reads SYGVNS. V gave up 3 bases and J gave up 0 bases, with 14 bases separating them. The CDR3 covers 16 residues.

The chain has TRBV5-6 and TRBJ2-7; unclear D gene. The CDR3 consists of 13 residues. In germline, CDR1 is SGHDT, CDR2 YYEEEE. V was trimmed by 5 bases and J by 4 bases, leaving 13 bases between them. Here the CDR3 reads CASSPAPNYEQYF. DNA of the CDR3: TGTGCCAGCAGTCCCGCCCCAAATTACGAGCAGTACTTC.

This rearrangement joins TRBV9 to TRBJ1-4; D might be TRBD1 (5 bases). In germline, CDR1 is SGDLS, CDR2 YYNGEE. V dropped 4 bases and J dropped 5 bases, with 15 bases sitting between them. The CDR3 is made up of 15 amino acids. The CDR3 loop reads CASSPEGRQNEKLFF. The CDR3 region has the DNA TGTGCCAGCAGCCCCGAGGGACGGCAGAATGAAAAACTGTTTTTT.

This clonotype was detected a few times. This chain connects TRBV3-1 to TRBJ1-5; 8 bases line up with TRBD1. Germline loops: CDR1 LGHDT, CDR2 YNNKEL (reference sequence). The J segment lost 3 bases and the V segment lost 0 bases, leaving 10 bases of the junction unmatched. The CDR3 is 18 residues long. The CDR3 spells CASSQEEPRTGFNQPQHF. In DNA form, the CDR3 reads TGTGCCAGCAGCCAAGAAGAACCTAGGACAGGGTTCAATCAGCCCCAGCATTTT.

This clonotype was seen only a few times. The gene calls are TRBV5-6 and TRBJ1-1; D gene unclear. The V gene lost 0 bases and the J gene lost 12 bases, with 12 bases spanning the gap. This CDR3 is built from 12 residues. Germline loops: CDR1 SGHDT, CDR2 YYEEEE. CDR3 DNA: TGTGCCAGCAGCTTGGGGCTGGAAGGTCCTTTCTTT. Encoded protein: CASSLGLEGPFF. The variable domain in full, with the rest retrieved from reference TRBV5-6 and TRBJ1-1, is DAGVTQSPTHLIKTRGQQVTLRCSPKSGHDTVSWYQQALGQGPQFIFQYYEEEERQRGNFPDRFSGHQFPNYSSELNVNALLLGDSALYLCASSLGLEGPFFGQGTRLTVV.

This clonotype occurred a few times. The V gene is TRBV3-1, the J gene TRBJ2-2; 9 bases map to TRBD2. This CDR3 spans 16 amino acids. The ends lost 1 base at V and 7 bases at J; junction bases unmatched: 7. Germline V gives CDR1 LGHDT, CDR2 YNNKEL (reference sequence). In DNA form, the CDR3 reads TGTGCCAGCAGCCAAGCGGGACTAGCAGTAGGCGGGGAGCTGTTTTTT. Protein: CASSQAGLAVGGELFF.

This clonotype was seen only a few times. CDR3 loop: CATSIDGQVYEQYF. The CDR3 bases are TGTGCCACCAGCATTGACGGACAGGTCTACGAGCAGTACTTC. J is TRBJ2-7 and V is TRBV15, with 7 bases matching TRBD1. V was pared by 4 bases and J by 3 bases, with 6 bases of the junction left unmatched. Germline assignment: CDR1 LNHNV and CDR2 YYDKDF (reference sequence). CDR3 length: 14 residues.

There are many counts of this clonotype. The CDR3 DNA reads as TGTGCCACCGGAGGGACTAGCGGTTTGACCGGGGAGCTGTTTTTT. It translates to CATGGTSGLTGELFF. This chain connects TRBV10-3 to TRBJ2-2; 11 nucleotides agree with TRBD2. This CDR3 has 15 residues. Germline V gene data show CDR1 as ENHRY and CDR2 as SYGVKD. Germline trimming cut 10 bases from V and 5 bases from J; bases unmatched to any gene: 9.